Following are 12 T cell receptor beta chains from one sample sequenced in a study of T cells in Graves' hyperthyroidism and ophthalmopathy. Amplification targeted TCR beta CDR3 regions from RNA transcripts. The primer set for the first-round RT-PCR of the TCR CDR3 was HTBI. TCRdb recomputed calls from the multiplex PCR reads with MiXCR, one row per CDR3 protein. Of 250,000 to 300,000 distinct CDR3 sequences in the sample, 13% were seen once. The sample taken for sequencing was blood. The source of these receptors is a woman aged 25 to 39 with Graves' hyperthyroidism that later progressed to Graves' ophthalmopathy.

As to this clonotype: A much more abundant neighbour one base away suggests this may be a read error. The chain combines TRBV12-3 or TRBV12-4 with TRBJ2-4, with a possible D match to TRBD1 (6 bases). Trimming cost V 2 bases and J 6 bases, with 14 bases left between them. The CDR3 runs 15 residues. The CDR3 coding sequence is TGTGCCAGCAGTTTAATGGGGGCTGGCAGAAACATTCAGTACTTC. Residues: CASSLMGAGRNIQYF.

This clonotype turned up a few times. A much larger clone differs by one base, so this may be a read error. V gene TRBV7-2 combines with J gene TRBJ1-1, with TRBD1 as a possible D gene (6 bases). CDR3 length equals 16 residues. Germline V gene sequence: CDR1 SGHTA, CDR2 FQGNSA. Trimming pared 2 bases from V and 1 base from J, leaving 14 bases between. The CDR3 DNA follows: TGTGCCAGCAGCTTAAGGGACATAAGGGCGAACACTGAAGCTTTCTTT. Translated, it gives CASSLRDIRANTEAFF. Supplemented by reference TRBV7-2 and TRBJ1-1, the full variable domain reads GAGVSQSPSNKVTEKGKDVELRCDPISGHTALYWYRQSLGQGLEFLIYFQGNSAPDKSGLPSDRFSAERTGGSVSTLTIQRTQQEDSAVYLCASSLRDIRANTEAFFGQGTRLTVV.

Ten or more counts support this clonotype. This rearrangement joins TRBV15 to TRBJ2-3; tentatively, D is TRBD2 (6 bases). Germline CDR1 reads LNHNV; CDR2 reads YYDKDF (reference sequence). The CDR3 length is 19 residues. The V and J ends lost 0 bases and 0 bases respectively, with 19 bases between them. The CDR3 DNA reads as TGTGCCACCAGCAGAGATCGGCAAGGGCGGGGATATAGCACAGATACGCAGTATTTT. It specifies CATSRDRQGRGYSTDTQYF.

The V and J genes are TRBV5-1 and TRBJ2-1, with D unclear. Germline CDR1 is SGHRS and CDR2 is YFSETQ. This CDR3 is built from 12 residues. Trimming cost V 4 bases and J 4 bases, with 6 bases left between them. This CDR3 reads CASSQEYNEQFF. In DNA, the CDR3 is TGCGCCAGCAGCCAGGAATACAATGAGCAGTTCTTC.

CDR3 DNA sequence: TGTGCCGGGAGGGCAGACCTCCGAGAGACCCAGTACTTC. It translates to CAGRADLRETQYF. V is TRBV6-1 and J is TRBJ2-5; 7 bases agree with TRBD2. There are 13 residues in the CDR3. CDR1 and CDR2 from the germline V gene are MNHNS and SASEGT. V lost 11 bases, J lost 4 bases, and 10 bases stayed unmatched.

This clonotype showed up many times. This chain uses TRBV28 with TRBJ1-5; 7 bases are a match to TRBD1. CDR3 length: 14 residues. Trimming removed 5 bases from V and 1 base from J; junction bases left unmatched: 2. CDR1 is MDHEN, CDR2 SYDVKM, per germline. The CDR3: CASSRDRSNQPQHF. CDR3 in DNA: TGTGCCAGCAGTCGGGACAGAAGCAATCAGCCCCAGCATTTT.

The genes are TRBV24-1 and TRBJ2-1, with D perhaps matching TRBD2 (6 bases). Trimming left V 3 bases short and J 2 bases short, with 13 bases between. This CDR3 is 16 amino acids long. Germline lookup yields CDR1 KGHDR and CDR2 SFDVKD. The CDR3 protein is CATSDPRLGPYNEQFF. CDR3 coding DNA: TGTGCCACCAGTGATCCCCGACTAGGCCCCTACAATGAGCAGTTCTTC.

The V gene is TRBV2, the J gene TRBJ2-1; TRBD2 matches 14 bases. The V gene end was trimmed by 8 bases and the J gene end by 9 bases; junction bases not matched to a gene: 15. The CDR3 extends over 17 amino acids. Germline CDR1 is SNHLY and CDR2 is FYNNEI. CDR3 sequence reads: CASGRDTGTSGRGEQFF. DNA for the CDR3: TGTGCCAGCGGACGGGATACCGGGACTAGCGGGAGAGGTGAGCAGTTCTTC.

This clonotype was seen at least ten times. The V and J genes are TRBV3-1 and TRBJ2-2; D gene unclear. Germline CDR1 and CDR2: LGHDT and YNNKEL (reference sequence). The V and J ends lost 10 bases and 4 bases respectively, with 10 bases between them. This CDR3 contains 12 residues. As DNA, the CDR3 is TGTGCCACCCGACCCCCCACCGGGGAGCTGTTTTTT. It is translated as CATRPPTGELFF.

The V gene is TRBV12-3 or TRBV12-4, the J gene TRBJ1-2; 9 bases match TRBD1. Trimming cost V 2 bases and J 6 bases; bases outside gene matches: 4. This CDR3 has 14 amino acids. The CDR3 nucleotides read TGTGCCAGCAGTTTATGGGGACAGGGTCATGGCTACACCTTC. Translated, it gives CASSLWGQGHGYTF.

The J gene is TRBJ2-7, the V gene TRBV27; 10 bases fit TRBD1. Trimming took 2 bases from V and 5 from J; bases not matched to a gene: 6. The CDR3 runs 15 residues. Germline V CDR1 and CDR2: MNHEY, SMNVEV (reference sequence). The CDR3 loop is CASSLIGTGAHEQYF. The DNA of the CDR3 is TGTGCCAGCAGTTTAATCGGGACAGGGGCCCACGAGCAGTACTTC.

This clonotype was counted between two and nine times. The chain joins TRBV7-2 to TRBJ2-2; 9 bases align to TRBD2. Germline lookup yields CDR1 SGHTA and CDR2 FQGNSA. V shed 1 base and J 4 bases; nucleotides not matched to a gene: 7. The length of the CDR3 is 17 residues. As DNA, the CDR3 is TGTGCCAGCAGCTTAGAGGGGGCGGGAGGGGTCACCGGGGAGCTGTTTTTT. Protein: CASSLEGAGGVTGELFF.